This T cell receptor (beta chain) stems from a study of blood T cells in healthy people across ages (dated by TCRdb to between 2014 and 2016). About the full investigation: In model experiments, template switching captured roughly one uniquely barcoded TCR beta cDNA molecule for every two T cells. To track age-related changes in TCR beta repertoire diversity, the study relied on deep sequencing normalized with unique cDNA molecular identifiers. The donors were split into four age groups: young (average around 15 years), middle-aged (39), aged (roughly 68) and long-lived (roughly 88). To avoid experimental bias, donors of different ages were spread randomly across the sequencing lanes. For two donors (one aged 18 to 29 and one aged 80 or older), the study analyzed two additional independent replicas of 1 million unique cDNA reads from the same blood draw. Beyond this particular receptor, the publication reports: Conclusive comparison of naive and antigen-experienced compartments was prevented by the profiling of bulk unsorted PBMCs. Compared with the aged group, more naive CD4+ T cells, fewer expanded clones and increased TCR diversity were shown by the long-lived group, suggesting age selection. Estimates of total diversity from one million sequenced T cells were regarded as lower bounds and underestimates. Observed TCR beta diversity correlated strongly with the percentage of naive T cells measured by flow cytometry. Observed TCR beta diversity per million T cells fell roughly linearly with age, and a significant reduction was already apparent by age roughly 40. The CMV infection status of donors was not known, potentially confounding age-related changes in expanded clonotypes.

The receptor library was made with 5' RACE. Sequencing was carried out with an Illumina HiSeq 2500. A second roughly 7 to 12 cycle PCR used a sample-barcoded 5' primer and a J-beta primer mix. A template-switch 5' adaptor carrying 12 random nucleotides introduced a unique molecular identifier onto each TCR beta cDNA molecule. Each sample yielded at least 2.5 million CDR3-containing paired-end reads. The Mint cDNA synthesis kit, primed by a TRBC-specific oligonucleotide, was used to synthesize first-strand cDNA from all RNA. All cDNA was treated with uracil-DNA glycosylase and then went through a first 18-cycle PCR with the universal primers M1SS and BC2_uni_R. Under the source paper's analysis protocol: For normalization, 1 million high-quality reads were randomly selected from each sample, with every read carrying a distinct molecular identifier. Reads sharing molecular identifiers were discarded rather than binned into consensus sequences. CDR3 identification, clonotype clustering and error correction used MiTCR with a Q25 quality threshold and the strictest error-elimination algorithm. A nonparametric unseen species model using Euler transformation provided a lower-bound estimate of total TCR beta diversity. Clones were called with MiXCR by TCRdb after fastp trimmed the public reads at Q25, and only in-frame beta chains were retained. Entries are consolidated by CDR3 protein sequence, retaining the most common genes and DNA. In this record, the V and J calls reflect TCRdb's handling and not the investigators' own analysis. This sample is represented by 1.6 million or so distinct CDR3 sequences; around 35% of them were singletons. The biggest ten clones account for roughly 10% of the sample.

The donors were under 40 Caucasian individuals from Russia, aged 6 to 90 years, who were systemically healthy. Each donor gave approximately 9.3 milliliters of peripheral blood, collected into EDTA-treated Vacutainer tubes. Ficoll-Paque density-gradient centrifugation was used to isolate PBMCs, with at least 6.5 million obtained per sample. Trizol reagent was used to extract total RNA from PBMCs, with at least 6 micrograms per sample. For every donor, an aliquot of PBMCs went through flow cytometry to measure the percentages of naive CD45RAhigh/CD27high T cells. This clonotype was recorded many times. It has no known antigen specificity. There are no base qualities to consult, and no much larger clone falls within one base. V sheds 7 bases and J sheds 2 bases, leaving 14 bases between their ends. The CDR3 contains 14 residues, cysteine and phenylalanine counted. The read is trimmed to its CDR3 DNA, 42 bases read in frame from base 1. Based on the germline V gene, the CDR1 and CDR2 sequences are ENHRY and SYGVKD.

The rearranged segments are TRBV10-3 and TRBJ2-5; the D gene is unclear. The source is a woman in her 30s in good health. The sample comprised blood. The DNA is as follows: TGTGCCATCACTCCAGAGAACCGACAAGAGACCCAGTACTTC. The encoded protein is CAITPENRQETQYF.